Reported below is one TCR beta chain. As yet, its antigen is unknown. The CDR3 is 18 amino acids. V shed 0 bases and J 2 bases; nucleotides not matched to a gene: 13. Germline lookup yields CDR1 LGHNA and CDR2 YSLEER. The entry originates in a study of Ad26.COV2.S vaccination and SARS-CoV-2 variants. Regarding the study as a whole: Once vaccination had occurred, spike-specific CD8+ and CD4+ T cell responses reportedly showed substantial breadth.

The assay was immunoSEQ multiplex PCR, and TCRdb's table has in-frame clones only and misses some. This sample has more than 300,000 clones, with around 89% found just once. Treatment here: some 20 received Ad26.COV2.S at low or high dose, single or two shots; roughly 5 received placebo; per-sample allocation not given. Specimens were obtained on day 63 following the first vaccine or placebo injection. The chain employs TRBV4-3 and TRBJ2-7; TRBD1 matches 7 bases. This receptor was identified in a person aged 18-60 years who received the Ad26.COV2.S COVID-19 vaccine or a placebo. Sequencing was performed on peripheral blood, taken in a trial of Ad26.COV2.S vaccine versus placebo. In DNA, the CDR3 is TGCGCCAGCAGCCAAGATCTTCTAGGGGGCCGGGCCCCCTACGAGCAGTACTTC. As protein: CASSQDLLGGRAPYEQYF.